Shown below are 23 T cell receptor beta chains from a single sample sequenced in a study of T-cell memory formation after mild COVID-19. TCRdb independently ran MiXCR on the 5' RACE reads; one entry per CDR3 protein. The profile shows approximately 490,000 distinct CDR3 sequences, roughly 20% of them singletons. The sequencing sample was made of PBMCs or a T cell subset sorted from them (not recorded which). The receptors stem from an adult woman who had mild COVID-19 (a few samples of this study predate the infection). Cell type and time point are not known.

This clonotype was counted a few times. This sequence joins TRBV7-9 and TRBJ2-1; no clear D. This CDR3 has 13 residues. V was trimmed by 2 bases and J by 6 bases, leaving 8 bases between them. CDR1 and CDR2 (germline): SEHNR, FQNEAQ (reference sequence). The CDR3 region has the DNA TGTGCCAGCAGCTTACCCAGTGCCAATGAGCAGTTCTTC. Translation: CASSLPSANEQFF.

This clonotype was observed a handful of times. This rearrangement joins TRBV5-6 to TRBJ2-1, with D maybe TRBD2 (6 bases). Germline values: CDR1 SGHDT, CDR2 YYEEEE. CDR3 size: 17 residues. The V and J ends lost 1 base and 4 bases respectively, with 18 bases between them. CDR3 region: CASSLRVGGTQYNEQFF. Written as DNA, the CDR3 is TGTGCCAGCAGCTTGAGGGTAGGCGGGACTCAGTACAATGAGCAGTTCTTC.

This clonotype came up a few times. The V call is TRBV7-8, the J call TRBJ1-2, with D hard to call. The CDR3 covers 15 residues. The V and J ends lost 7 bases and 2 bases respectively, with 17 bases between them. CDR1 is SGHVS and CDR2 is FQNEAQ in the germline V gene. CDR3 DNA: TGTGCCAGCAAACCGATGGGCAAACTAAACTATGGCTACACCTTC. Amino acid sequence: CASKPMGKLNYGYTF.

This clonotype turned up a few times. The chain carries TRBV11-3 and TRBJ1-6, with a possible D match to TRBD1 (5 bases). Trimming removed 5 bases at V and 7 bases at J, with 18 bases between. The CDR3 length is 16 residues. Germline loops: CDR1 SGHNT, CDR2 YENEEA. The CDR3 sequence is CASSPSGVSGNSPLHF. The CDR3 DNA is TGTGCCAGCAGCCCCTCGGGGGTATCGGGGAATTCACCCCTCCACTTT.

This clonotype was seen a few times. The chain employs TRBV2 and TRBJ1-2, with 8 positions matching TRBD1. Germline V lookup: CDR1 SNHLY, CDR2 FYNNEI. This CDR3 spans 13 amino acids. V lost 2 bases to trimming and J lost 10 bases; unmatched junction nucleotides: 6. CDR3 protein: CASSEPGQGPYTF. In DNA, the CDR3 is TGTGCCAGCAGTGAACCCGGACAGGGTCCCTACACCTTC.

The V gene is TRBV14, the J gene TRBJ2-7; the D call may be TRBD1 or TRBD2 (5 bases each). CDR1 is SGHDN and CDR2 is FVKESK in the germline V gene. The germline V and J ends were trimmed by 1 base and 4 bases, with 14 bases remaining between them. The CDR3 length is 15 residues. The CDR3 here is CASSQGPSGGYEQYF. The CDR3 region has the DNA TGTGCCAGCAGCCAAGGCCCCTCTGGGGGATACGAGCAGTACTTC.

The V gene is TRBV20-1, the J gene TRBJ2-7; D might be TRBD1 or TRBD2, each matching 5 bases. Trimming stripped 3 bases from V and 5 bases from J, with 14 bases between. Germline lookup yields CDR1 DFQATT and CDR2 SNEGSKA (reference sequence). The CDR3 is 13 residues long. CDR3 DNA sequence: TGCAGTGCTAGTAGCCTCCAGGGACACGAGCAGTACTTC. Translating it yields CSASSLQGHEQYF.

This clonotype was observed once. The rearrangement links TRBV12-3 or TRBV12-4 to TRBJ2-5; D is perhaps TRBD2 (6 bases). V gave up 5 bases and J gave up 9 bases, with 16 bases separating them. This CDR3 comprises 13 residues. This CDR3 reads CASSPRDLTPQYF. In DNA form, the CDR3 reads TGTGCCAGCAGTCCCCGGGACTTGACCCCCCAGTACTTC.

The chain couples TRBV7-9 to TRBJ2-3, with 7 nucleotides matching TRBD1. Germline CDR1 is SEHNR and CDR2 is FQNEAQ (reference sequence). CDR3 length equals 15 residues. The V and J ends lost 5 bases and 2 bases, in that order; junction bases with no gene match: 7. CDR3 sequence (DNA): TGTGCCAGCAGCCAAGGACAGGTTGCCACAGATACGCAGTATTTT. It is translated as CASSQGQVATDTQYF.

A few counts support this clonotype. This rearrangement joins TRBV20-1 to TRBJ2-1; 15 bases are shared with TRBD2. The CDR3 is 15 residues long. Unmatched junction bases numbered 8, after V lost 5 bases and J lost 9 bases. Germline values: CDR1 DFQATT, CDR2 SNEGSKA (reference sequence). CDR3: CSAPRTSGGAGEQFF. The CDR3 DNA is TGCAGTGCTCCCCGGACTAGCGGGGGGGCGGGTGAGCAGTTCTTC.

This rearrangement joins TRBV11-1 to TRBJ2-7; 11 bases fit TRBD1. The CDR3 has 15 amino acids. Trimming cost V 5 bases and J 5 bases; bases outside gene matches: 8. Germline V lookup: CDR1 SGHAT, CDR2 FQDESV (reference sequence). As DNA, the CDR3 is TGTGCCAGCAGCCAGCGGACAGGGGGCATCGACGAGCAGTACTTC. The encoded protein is CASSQRTGGIDEQYF.

The V call is TRBV28, the J call TRBJ2-7, with 9 bases matching TRBD2. The V and J ends lost 8 bases and 1 base, in that order; junction bases with no gene match: 6. This CDR3 has 14 residues. Germline V gene sequence: CDR1 MDHEN, CDR2 SYDVKM. The CDR3 DNA reads TGTGCCAGCCAGATAGCGGGAGAATCCTACGAGCAGTACTTC. Protein product: CASQIAGESYEQYF.

V gene TRBV9 combines with J gene TRBJ2-7; 10 nucleotides match TRBD2. Gene TRBJ2-5 matches the end of the DNA better, so the J call may be wrong. The germline CDR1 and CDR2 sequences are SGDLS and YYNGEE. CDR3 length equals 16 residues. The CDR3 nucleotides are TGTGCCAGCAGCGTAGCGAAGCGGGGGGGCATTGAGACCCAGTACTTC. Residues: CASSVAKRGGIETQYF.

With respect to this clonotype: A much larger clone sits a single nucleotide away, making a read error possible. The chain employs TRBV30 and TRBJ1-5, with unresolved D. The CDR3 is 14 residues long. The germline CDR1 and CDR2 sequences are GTSNPN and SVGIG (reference sequence). DNA for the CDR3: TGTGCCTTGAGTGTACGGCTGATCAATCAGCCCCAGCATTTT. It encodes CALSVRLINQPQHF.

The chain is built from TRBV7-9 and TRBJ1-2; D may be TRBD1 (5 bases). Trimming cost V 6 bases and J 3 bases, with 17 bases left between them. The CDR3 runs 15 residues. Looked up from germline, CDR1 is SEHNR and CDR2 is FQNEAQ (reference sequence). The CDR3 DNA is TGTGCCAGCAGGCTAACCGGGACGGGCCACTATGGCTACACCTTC. Encoded protein: CASRLTGTGHYGYTF.

This clonotype was picked up a small number of times. The chain has TRBV3-1 and TRBJ2-1, with 10 nucleotides matching TRBD2. The CDR3 totals 17 residues. In germline, CDR1 is LGHDT, CDR2 YNNKEL (reference sequence). The V gene end was trimmed by 2 bases and the J gene end by 8 bases; junction bases not matched to a gene: 12. CDR3 amino acids: CASSQQALAGVIYEQFF. The CDR3 bases are TGTGCCAGCAGCCAACAGGCTCTAGCGGGAGTTATCTATGAGCAGTTCTTC.

This clonotype was observed a few times. V usage is TRBV6-5 and J usage is TRBJ1-1, with D possibly TRBD1 on 5 matching bases. CDR3 length: 15 residues. V was clipped by 0 bases and J by 7 bases, with 15 bases between them. Germline values: CDR1 MNHEY, CDR2 SVGAGI. The CDR3 DNA follows: TGTGCCAGCAGTTACTCTCCCGGGGGTGAGGGTGAAGCTTTCTTT. This translates into CASSYSPGGEGEAFF.

This clonotype has just a few counts. The chain combines TRBV4-1 with TRBJ2-2; no definite D call. Germline lookup yields CDR1 MGHRA and CDR2 YSYEKL. Trimming took off 8 bases at V and 3 bases at J, with 10 bases between the two ends. The CDR3 loop spans 13 amino acids. The CDR3 protein is CASQHRYTGELFF. CDR3 bases: TGCGCCAGCCAGCACCGATACACCGGGGAGCTGTTTTTT.

This clonotype was counted between two and nine times. This sequence joins TRBV25-1 and TRBJ1-2; the D is unclear. The ends were cut back, 3 bases at V and 4 bases at J, with 6 bases in the middle. This CDR3 has 12 amino acids. The germline CDR1 and CDR2 sequences are MGHDK and SYGVNS. CDR3 loop: CASSEGPYGYTF. In DNA form, the CDR3 reads TGTGCCAGCAGTGAGGGCCCCTATGGCTACACCTTC.

The rearrangement joins TRBV21-1 to TRBJ1-5; the table's D call TRBD1 went unverified against the DNA. TRBV21-1 is deemed a pseudogene. The CDR3 consists of 15 residues. The CDR3, as DNA: TGTGCCAGCAGCTTCAGGGTTGTCGGCAATCAGCCCCAGCATTTT. Residues: CASSFRVVGNQPQHF.

This clonotype has only a few counts. The rearrangement links TRBV12-3 or TRBV12-4 to TRBJ2-1; 9 nucleotides agree with TRBD1. Trimming removed 4 bases from V and 7 bases from J; junction bases left unmatched: 8. CDR3 length: 15 residues. The CDR3 sequence is CASSSRTGEGNEQFF. CDR3 nucleotide sequence: TGTGCCAGCAGTTCTAGGACAGGGGAGGGAAATGAGCAGTTCTTC.

V is TRBV24-1 and J is TRBJ2-4; unclear D gene. The CDR3 contains 14 residues. V lost 4 bases, J lost 10 bases, and 16 bases lay in between. Germline V lookup: CDR1 KGHDR, CDR2 SFDVKD. CDR3 amino acids: CATSDQTGFGIQYF. The CDR3 region has the DNA TGTGCCACCAGTGACCAGACTGGATTTGGAATTCAGTACTTC.

This chain joins TRBV5-1 and TRBJ2-5; D is perhaps TRBD2 (6 bases). The CDR3 is 17 residues long. Germline V gives CDR1 SGHRS, CDR2 YFSETQ. The V end lost 4 bases, the J end lost 0 bases, and 19 bases lay between the germline ends. For the CDR3, the DNA is TGCGCCAGCAGCCGTTCTTCAGGAGGGATGTACCAAGAGACCCAGTACTTC. This sequence encodes CASSRSSGGMYQETQYF.